The text below deals with one T cell receptor beta chain. This sample was included in a study of control samples from healthy donors and cancer patients. This CDR3 spans 11 amino acids. Germline V gene data show CDR1 as SQVTM and CDR2 as ANQGSEA. Trimming removed 5 bases from V and 3 bases from J, with 7 bases in between. Here immunoSEQ multiplex PCR was the method, and the copy in TCRdb shows in-frame clones only, minus some. The table lists roughly 180,000 clones, more than 85% of them singletons. Sequenced input: blood. This receptor was obtained from a middle-aged woman in good health. The chain joins TRBV29-1 to TRBJ1-1; D call uncertain. CDR3 nucleotides: TGCAGCGTTACGTTGGACACTGAAGCTTTCTTT. Its protein product is CSVTLDTEAFF.